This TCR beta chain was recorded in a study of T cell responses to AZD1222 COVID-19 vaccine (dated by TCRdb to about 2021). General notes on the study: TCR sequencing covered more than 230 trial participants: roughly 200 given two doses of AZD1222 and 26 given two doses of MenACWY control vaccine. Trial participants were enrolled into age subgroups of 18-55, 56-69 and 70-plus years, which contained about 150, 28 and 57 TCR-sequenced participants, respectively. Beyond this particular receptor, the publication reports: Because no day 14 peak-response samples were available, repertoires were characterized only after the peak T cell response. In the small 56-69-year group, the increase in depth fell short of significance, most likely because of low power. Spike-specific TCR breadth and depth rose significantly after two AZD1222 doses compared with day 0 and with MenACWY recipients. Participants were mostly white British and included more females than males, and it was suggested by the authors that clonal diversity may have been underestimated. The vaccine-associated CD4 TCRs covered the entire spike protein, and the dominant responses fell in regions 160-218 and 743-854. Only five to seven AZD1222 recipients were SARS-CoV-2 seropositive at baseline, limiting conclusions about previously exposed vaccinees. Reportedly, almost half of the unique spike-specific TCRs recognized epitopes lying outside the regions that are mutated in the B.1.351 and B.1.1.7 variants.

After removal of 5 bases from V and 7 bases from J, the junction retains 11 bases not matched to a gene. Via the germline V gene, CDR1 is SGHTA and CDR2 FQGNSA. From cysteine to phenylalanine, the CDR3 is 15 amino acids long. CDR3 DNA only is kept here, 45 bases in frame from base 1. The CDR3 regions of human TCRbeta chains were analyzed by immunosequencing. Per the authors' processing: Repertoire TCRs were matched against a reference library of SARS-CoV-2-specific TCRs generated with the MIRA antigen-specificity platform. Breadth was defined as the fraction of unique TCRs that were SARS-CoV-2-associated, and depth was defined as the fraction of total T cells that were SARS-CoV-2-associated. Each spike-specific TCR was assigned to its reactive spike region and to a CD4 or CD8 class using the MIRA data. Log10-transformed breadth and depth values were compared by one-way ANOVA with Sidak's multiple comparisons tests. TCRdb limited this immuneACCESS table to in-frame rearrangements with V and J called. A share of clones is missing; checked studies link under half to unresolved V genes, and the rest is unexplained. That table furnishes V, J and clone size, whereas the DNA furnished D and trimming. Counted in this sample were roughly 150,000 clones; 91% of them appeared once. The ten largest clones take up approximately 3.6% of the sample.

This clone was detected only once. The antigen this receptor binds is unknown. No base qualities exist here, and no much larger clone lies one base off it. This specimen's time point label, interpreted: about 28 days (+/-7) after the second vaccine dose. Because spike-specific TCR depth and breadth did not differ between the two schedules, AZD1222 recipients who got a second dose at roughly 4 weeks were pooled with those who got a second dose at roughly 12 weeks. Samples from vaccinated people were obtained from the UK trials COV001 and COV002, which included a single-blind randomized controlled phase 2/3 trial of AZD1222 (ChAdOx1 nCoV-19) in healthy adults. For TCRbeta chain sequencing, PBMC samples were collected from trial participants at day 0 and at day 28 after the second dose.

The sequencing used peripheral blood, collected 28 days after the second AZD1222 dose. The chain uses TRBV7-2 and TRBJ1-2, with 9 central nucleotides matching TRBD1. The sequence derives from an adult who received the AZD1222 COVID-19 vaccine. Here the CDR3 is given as CASSTSGTGLRGYTF. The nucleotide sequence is TGTGCCAGCAGCACGTCCGGGACAGGGCTTCGTGGCTACACCTTC.